This TCR beta chain was retrieved from a study of technical replicates of blood from several donors. CDR3 size: 15 residues. Germline V CDR1 and CDR2: MDHEN, SYDVKM. The trim removed 5 bases at V and 0 bases at J, leaving 3 bases unmatched. Profiled with immunoSEQ multiplex PCR; TCRdb holds only in-frame clones, not every one. Of approximately 88,000 clones listed, roughly 94% are singletons. The clonotype comes from a human donor in good health. J is TRBJ2-7 and V is TRBV28; 11 bases are shared with TRBD1. The sequenced sample was T cells isolated from PBMCs. The chain's CDR3 is CASSEGQGVSYEQYF. The CDR3 DNA is TGTGCCAGCAGTGAGGGACAGGGGGTCTCCTACGAGCAGTACTTC.